Presented here are 10 T cell receptor beta chains from one specimen sequenced in a study of T cells in Graves' hyperthyroidism and ophthalmopathy. Authors of the study amplified TCR beta CDR3 regions from RNA transcripts. First-round RT-PCR with HTBI primers amplified the TCR CDR3 region. From the multiplex PCR reads, TCRdb called clonotypes with MiXCR, one entry per CDR3 protein. The data show about 350,000 distinct CDR3 sequences, more than 11% seen once. Source material: blood. The receptors shown here come from a woman aged 25-40 years with Graves' hyperthyroidism.

The table lists this clonotype with a few counts. V gene TRBV11-2 combines with J gene TRBJ2-2; D ambiguous. The ends were cut back, 5 bases at V and 7 bases at J, with 14 bases in the middle. The CDR3 spans 14 residues. The germline gives CDR1 SGHAT, CDR2 FQNNGV. This chain's CDR3 is CASSPSGSFGELFF. DNA of the CDR3: TGTGCCAGCAGCCCCTCTGGGTCATTCGGGGAGCTGTTTTTT.

This clonotype has at least ten counts. The chain links TRBV28 to TRBJ1-5; D is undetermined. The CDR3 totals 12 residues. The V gene lost 6 bases and the J gene lost 1 base, with 4 bases spanning the gap. CDR1 MDHEN and CDR2 SYDVKM come from the germline V gene. CDR3 region: CASSKSNQPQHF. The CDR3 DNA is TGTGCCAGCAGCAAGAGCAATCAGCCCCAGCATTTT.

This clonotype was seen repeatedly, ten times or more. The chain recombines TRBV7-9 with TRBJ2-3, with a weak D call TRBD2 (5 bases). V was clipped by 5 bases and J by 4 bases, with 10 bases between them. The CDR3 is 13 amino acids. Germline lookup yields CDR1 SEHNR and CDR2 FQNEAQ (reference sequence). The CDR3 bases are TGTGCCAGCAGCGAGGAGGTCCCAGATACGCAGTATTTT. This sequence encodes CASSEEVPDTQYF.

CDR3 coding DNA: TGCAGTGCTAGAGATCTCAGAGAATACAATGAGCAGTTCTTC. Its translation is CSARDLREYNEQFF. The V gene is TRBV20-1, the J gene TRBJ2-1; D is undetermined. Germline V gene lookup returns CDR1 DFQATT and CDR2 SNEGSKA (reference sequence). There are 14 residues in the CDR3. The V end lost 0 bases, the J end lost 4 bases, and 10 bases lay between the germline ends.

This clonotype has only a few counts. The genes are TRBV7-9 and TRBJ2-5, with no clear D. V lost 4 bases and J lost 5, with 11 bases in between. This CDR3 has 13 amino acids. CDR1 is SEHNR and CDR2 is FQNEAQ in the germline V gene (reference sequence). Here the CDR3 reads CASSSDPEETQYF. CDR3 nucleotides: TGTGCCAGCAGCTCCGACCCCGAGGAGACCCAGTACTTC.

The CDR3 nucleotides read TGTGCCAGCAGTGATGTCCGGGACACGAATAGCAATCAGCCCCAGCATTTT. Amino acids: CASSDVRDTNSNQPQHF. This chain joins TRBV6-1 and TRBJ1-5, with a tentative D call TRBD1 (6 bases). From germline, CDR1 is MNHNS and CDR2 SASEGT. The V end was cut by 3 bases, the J end by 0 bases, with 15 bases between. This CDR3 is built from 17 residues.

This clonotype occurred many times. V gene TRBV6-1 combines with J gene TRBJ1-2, with no clear D. CDR3 size: 12 residues. Trimming shortened V by 1 base and J by 9 bases, and 9 bases separated the two germline ends. CDR1 is MNHNS and CDR2 is SASEGT in the germline V gene. The CDR3 spells CASSEDRSSYTF. The DNA of the CDR3 is TGTGCCAGCAGTGAAGATCGGAGCAGCTACACCTTC.

This clonotype was counted between two and nine times. The genes are TRBV7-8 and TRBJ1-4; possibly TRBD1 for D (5 bases). Trimming took off 5 bases at V and 3 bases at J, with 13 bases between the two ends. The CDR3 runs 15 residues. Germline CDR1 and CDR2: SGHVS and FQNEAQ. The CDR3 loop reads CASSRMTAPNEKLFF. CDR3 in DNA: TGTGCCAGCAGCCGAATGACAGCCCCTAATGAAAAACTGTTTTTT.

This clonotype showed up many times. The CDR3 DNA reads TGTGCCAGCAGTCCTTGGACAGGAAGACAAGAGACCCAGTACTTC. It translates to CASSPWTGRQETQYF. The V gene is TRBV28, the J gene TRBJ2-5; 7 nucleotides align to TRBD1. The germline CDR1 and CDR2 sequences are MDHEN and SYDVKM. This CDR3 has 15 residues. The V and J ends lost 5 bases and 2 bases, in that order; junction bases with no gene match: 8.

In regard to this clonotype: A much larger clone sits a single nucleotide away, making a read error possible. The chain is built from TRBV3-1 and TRBJ2-2, with D uncertain. V lost 7 bases and J lost 4, with 10 bases in between. The CDR3 contains 13 residues. Germline values: CDR1 LGHDT, CDR2 YNNKEL (reference sequence). CDR3 in amino acids: CASIYPTTGELFF. DNA for the CDR3: TGTGCCAGCATCTACCCCACCACCGGGGAGCTGTTTTTT.